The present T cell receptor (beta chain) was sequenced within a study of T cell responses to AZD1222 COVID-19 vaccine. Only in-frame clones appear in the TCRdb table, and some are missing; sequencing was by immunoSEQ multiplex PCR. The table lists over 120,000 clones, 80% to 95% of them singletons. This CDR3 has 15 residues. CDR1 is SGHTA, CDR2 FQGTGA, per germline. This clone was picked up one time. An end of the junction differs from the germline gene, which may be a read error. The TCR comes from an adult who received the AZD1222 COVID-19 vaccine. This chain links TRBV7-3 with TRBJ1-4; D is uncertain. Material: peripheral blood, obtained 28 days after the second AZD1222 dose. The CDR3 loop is CASSLTASTNEKLFF. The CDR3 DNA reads TGTGCCAGCAGCCTAACCGCTTCAACTAATGAAAAACTGTTTTTT.